The 23 T cell receptor beta chains listed next were all sequenced from one sample in a study of CD8 T cells in ankylosing spondylitis. Each CDR3 protein gets one entry after TCRdb re-called the 5' RACE reads with MiXCR. The table records about 36,000 distinct CDR3 sequences, 10% to 15% of them present only once. Sequenced input: synovial fluid, either unsorted or a sorted T cell fraction (not recorded which). Source of these receptors: a male donor with ankylosing spondylitis.

This clonotype was picked up a small number of times. The CDR3 sequence is CASSPHSGSAYNEQFF. CDR3 DNA sequence: TGTGCCAGCAGTCCACATAGCGGGAGTGCCTACAATGAGCAGTTCTTC. This rearrangement joins TRBV6-1 to TRBJ2-1, with TRBD2 identical over 9 bases. V lost 5 bases to trimming and J lost 2 bases; unmatched junction nucleotides: 7. Germline V gene sequence: CDR1 MNHNS, CDR2 SASEGT. The CDR3 spans 16 residues.

This clonotype occurred many times. This sequence joins TRBV4-1 and TRBJ2-1; TRBD1 agrees at 9 bases. The CDR3 is 17 amino acids. Unmatched junction bases numbered 7, after V lost 0 bases and J lost 4 bases. Looked up from germline, CDR1 is MGHRA and CDR2 is YSYEKL. The CDR3 sequence is CASSQDYGTGPYNEQFF. The CDR3 coding sequence is TGCGCCAGCAGCCAAGATTATGGGACAGGGCCGTACAATGAGCAGTTCTTC.

In its sample, this clonotype was seen many times. The V and J genes are TRBV7-9 and TRBJ2-1; D perhaps matches TRBD2 (6 bases). The V gene's germline CDR1 is SEHNR and CDR2 FQNEAQ (reference sequence). The CDR3 extends over 16 amino acids. Deletions cut 4 bases from V and 2 bases from J, with 15 bases between. The CDR3 DNA is TGTGCCAGCAGCTCTTTTCGGGGGTGGGCCTACAATGAGCAGTTCTTC. Encoded protein: CASSSFRGWAYNEQFF.

This clonotype has a count of ten or more. CDR3 protein: CASAGSGDADTQYF. The CDR3 DNA reads TGTGCCAGCGCCGGGTCGGGAGACGCAGATACGCAGTATTTT. The rearrangement uses TRBV6-1 and TRBJ2-3, with D tentatively TRBD2 (6 bases). This CDR3 is built from 14 residues. Germline CDR1 and CDR2: MNHNS and SASEGT. V shed 8 bases and J shed 4 bases, with 16 bases lying between them.

The chain recombines TRBV28 with TRBJ1-3; 7 bases are shared with TRBD1. The CDR3 is 15 amino acids. V was pared by 5 bases and J by 0 bases, with 4 bases of the junction left unmatched. Looked up from germline, CDR1 is MDHEN and CDR2 is SYDVKM. CDR3: CASSKTGRSGNTIYF. The CDR3 nucleotides read TGTGCCAGCAGTAAGACAGGGCGCTCTGGAAACACCATATATTTT.

V usage is TRBV28 and J usage is TRBJ2-1, with unresolved D. Germline lookup yields CDR1 MDHEN and CDR2 SYDVKM. CDR3 length: 13 residues. V dropped 5 bases and J dropped 8 bases, with 13 bases sitting between them. The DNA for the CDR3 is TGTGCCAGCAGTCTATCCCCATTCGATGAGCAGTTCTTC. Translated, it gives CASSLSPFDEQFF.

This clonotype was counted a few times. The gene calls are TRBV2 and TRBJ2-1, with a tentative D call TRBD1 (6 bases). This CDR3 spans 16 amino acids. Germline CDR1 is SNHLY and CDR2 is FYNNEI. The V end lost 6 bases, the J end lost 7 bases, and 22 bases lay between the germline ends. CDR3 sequence (DNA): TGTGCCAGCAGCGAGACCATACAGGGCTCGGTGAATGAGCAGTTCTTC. Translation gives CASSETIQGSVNEQFF.

This clonotype was seen repeatedly, ten times or more. V and J are TRBV20-1 and TRBJ2-7; tentative D call: TRBD2 (5 bases). In germline, CDR1 is DFQATT, CDR2 SNEGSKA (reference sequence). V lost 1 base and J lost 6, with 13 bases in between. There are 13 residues in the CDR3. CDR3 sequence reads: CSARVSGRGEQYF. The CDR3 nucleotides are TGCAGTGCTAGAGTGAGCGGAAGAGGCGAGCAGTACTTC.

This clonotype was counted many times. The rearrangement links TRBV9 to TRBJ1-2, with 7 bases fitting TRBD1. The germline V gene encodes CDR1 SGDLS and CDR2 YYNGEE. CDR3 length: 16 residues. The V gene end was trimmed by 3 bases and the J gene end by 4 bases; junction bases not matched to a gene: 12. Here the CDR3 reads CASSADGGTGAYGYTF. CDR3 sequence (DNA): TGTGCCAGCAGCGCTGATGGGGGAACAGGGGCCTATGGCTACACCTTC.

This chain joins TRBV6-2 or TRBV6-3 and TRBJ2-3, with 7 bases fitting TRBD1. The CDR3 is made up of 14 amino acids. V dropped 8 bases and J dropped 1; count of bases not matched to a gene: 6. Per germline, CDR1 MNHEY and CDR2 SVGEGT. The CDR3 bases are TGTGCCAGCGAGGGGACAGAGGGCACAGATACGCAGTATTTT. Its protein product is CASEGTEGTDTQYF.

This clonotype was seen a few times. This chain links TRBV11-1 with TRBJ1-1, with 8 bases lining up with TRBD1. The CDR3 sequence is 18 residues long. From germline, CDR1 is SGHAT and CDR2 FQDESV (reference sequence). Trimming at V came to 3 bases and at J to 1 base, leaving 13 bases not matched to a gene. CDR3: CASSFLLGQGRGNTEAFF. The CDR3 nucleotides read TGTGCCAGCAGCTTTCTCCTTGGACAGGGACGCGGGAACACTGAAGCTTTCTTT.

This clonotype was counted a few times. The V call is TRBV5-5, the J call TRBJ1-5; D possibly corresponds to TRBD1 (5 bases). The germline V gene has CDR1 SGHKS and CDR2 YYEKEE (reference sequence). The CDR3 is 14 amino acids. Trimming shortened V by 3 bases and J by 0 bases, and 7 bases separated the two germline ends. Here the CDR3 reads CASSWDVSNQPQHF. The CDR3 bases are TGTGCCAGCAGCTGGGACGTTAGCAATCAGCCCCAGCATTTT.

The chain has TRBV10-3 and TRBJ1-1, with 7 bases identical to TRBD1. CDR1 is ENHRY and CDR2 is SYGVKD in the germline V gene. V dropped 0 bases and J dropped 3; count of bases not matched to a gene: 7. The CDR3 extends over 16 amino acids. CDR3 protein: CAISESLDRVDTEAFF. The DNA for the CDR3 is TGTGCCATCAGTGAGTCTCTTGACAGGGTGGACACTGAAGCTTTCTTT.

This clonotype was counted many times. The rearrangement joins TRBV6-2 or TRBV6-3 to TRBJ2-1; 9 positions match TRBD2. Germline assignment: CDR1 MNHEY and CDR2 SVGEGT. The length of the CDR3 is 15 residues. V shed 4 bases, J shed 7 bases, and the junction held 8 bases outside the gene matches. CDR3 residues: CASSSKLAGYNEQFF. The DNA for the CDR3 is TGTGCCAGCAGTTCAAAACTAGCGGGCTATAATGAGCAGTTCTTC.

The genes are TRBV20-1 and TRBJ2-7; TRBD2 aligns across 9 bases. Per the germline V gene, CDR1 is DFQATT and CDR2 is SNEGSKA (reference sequence). V gave up 3 bases and J gave up 3 bases; unmatched junction bases: 6. The CDR3 is 14 residues long. As DNA, the CDR3 is TGCAGTGCTAGGCGGCTAGCGGGGTACTACGAGCAGTACTTC. This encodes CSARRLAGYYEQYF.

This clonotype came up many times. The chain joins TRBV12-3 or TRBV12-4 to TRBJ2-7; D possibly corresponds to TRBD1 (5 bases). Trimming took off 6 bases at V and 2 bases at J, with 11 bases between the two ends. The CDR3 loop spans 13 amino acids. CDR3 region: CASSPTATYEQYF. In DNA form, the CDR3 reads TGTGCCAGCAGCCCGACAGCCACCTACGAGCAGTACTTC.

The chain employs TRBV13 and TRBJ2-1; the D gene is possibly TRBD1 (5 bases). Germline V lookup: CDR1 PRHDT, CDR2 FYEKMQ (reference sequence). The ends were cut back, 5 bases at V and 10 bases at J, with 9 bases in the middle. The length of the CDR3 is 11 residues. The CDR3 reads CASSVQGEQFF. The CDR3 DNA follows: TGTGCCAGCAGCGTTCAGGGAGAGCAGTTCTTC.

This clonotype was observed at least ten times. V usage is TRBV18 and J usage is TRBJ2-7; TRBD1 might be the D (6 bases). This CDR3 spans 15 amino acids. The germline V gene encodes CDR1 KGHSH and CDR2 LQKENI. V lost 0 bases and J lost 6, with 15 bases in between. The DNA for the CDR3 is TGTGCCAGCTCACCACCGGTACAGGGCCAGGGCGAGCAGTACTTC. This gives the protein CASSPPVQGQGEQYF.

This clonotype was seen a handful of times. In DNA, the CDR3 is TGTGCCAGCAGTGACTCCTCAGGGACCGGGGAGCTGTTTTTT. Translation gives CASSDSSGTGELFF. The J gene is TRBJ2-2, the V gene TRBV6-4; TRBD1 is a possible D gene (5 bases). Trimming removed 0 bases at V and 5 bases at J, with 7 bases between. Germline CDR1 is MRHNA and CDR2 is SNTAGT. The CDR3 sequence is 14 residues long.

This clonotype was counted at least ten times. Here the CDR3 reads CASSYSASGGTDTQYF. The CDR3 DNA follows: TGTGCCAGCAGTTACTCGGCTAGCGGGGGCACAGATACGCAGTATTTT. V and J are TRBV6-2 or TRBV6-3 and TRBJ2-3; 9 positions agree with TRBD2. Trimming removed 0 bases from V and 1 base from J; junction bases left unmatched: 2. CDR1 and CDR2 (germline): MNHEY, SVGEGT. The CDR3 runs 16 residues.

V and J are TRBV6-2 or TRBV6-3 and TRBJ2-1; TRBD2 matches at 14 bases. The CDR3 consists of 20 residues. The junction had 13 bases not matched to a gene; V was cut back by 6 bases and J by 0 bases. The V gene's germline CDR1 is MNHEY and CDR2 SVGEGT. The chain's CDR3 is CASSPLPGLAGVGSYNEQFF. CDR3 DNA: TGTGCCAGCAGCCCACTGCCGGGACTAGCGGGAGTTGGCTCCTACAATGAGCAGTTCTTC.

This clonotype was counted only a few times. This rearrangement joins TRBV5-5 to TRBJ2-4; D is undetermined. The CDR3 runs to 13 residues. The germline gives CDR1 SGHKS, CDR2 YYEKEE (reference sequence). V lost 7 bases to trimming and J lost 6 bases, with 14 bases between them. The CDR3, as DNA: TGTGCCAGCGTCACGGGCAGTCCAAACATTCAGTACTTC. Its protein product is CASVTGSPNIQYF.

V gene TRBV4-1 combines with J gene TRBJ1-6; a weak D match, TRBD1 (5 bases). The germline V gene encodes CDR1 MGHRA and CDR2 YSYEKL. Trimming took 1 base from V and 10 from J, leaving 11 bases between them. This CDR3 comprises 14 residues. The CDR3 DNA reads TGCGCCAGCAGCCAAGCCGGGGGGGGATCACCCCTCCACTTT. Protein: CASSQAGGGSPLHF.